Listed here are 17 T cell receptor beta chains from one sample, sequenced in a study of tissue T cells after allogeneic stem cell transplantation. Profiling relied on immunoSEQ multiplex PCR, and the TCRdb table lists in-frame clones only, not all of them. In the table there are about 8,300 clones, over 40% of which are singletons. Regarding time point: mouse harvest day 7 after allogeneic transplant. The graft held 10^6 splenic CD5+ T cells and 10^7 T-cell-depleted bone marrow cells. The material sequenced was gut tissue. The receptors derive from a female BALB/c mouse given C57BL/6 T cells with graft-versus-host disease after an allogeneic hematopoietic cell transplant.

A few counts support this clone. All gene names here are mouse names. The read falls 1 residue short of the CDR3 end, and the missing part is taken from the germline J gene. V is TRBV1 and J is TRBJ2-1, with 11 bases fitting TRBD2. Germline V gene sequence: CDR1 NSQYPW, CDR2 LRSPGD (reference sequence). V lost 3 bases to trimming and J lost 7 bases; unmatched junction nucleotides: 8. The CDR3 sequence is 16 residues long. This chain's CDR3 is CTCSANWGGAGAEQFF. Incomplete CDR3 DNA: TGCACCTGCAGTGCGAACTGGGGGGGCGCGGGAGCTGAGCAGTTC.

Concerning this clone: Genes and germline come from the mouse. The read stops 1 residue short of the end of the CDR3; the missing end is completed from the germline J gene. The chain carries TRBV26 and TRBJ2-4; 9 positions agree with TRBD2. CDR1 and CDR2 (germline): KGHPV, FQNQEV (reference sequence). The CDR3 has 16 residues. V dropped 3 bases and J dropped 3; count of bases not matched to a gene: 7. The CDR3 spells CASSLWGGLGQNTLYF. CDR3 DNA, as far as it was read: TGTGCCAGCAGTCTCTGGGGGGGATTGGGACAAAACACCTTGTAC. Looking up the rest from reference TRBV26 and TRBJ2-4 gives the full variable domain: NSKVIQTPRYLVKGQGQKAKMRCIPEKGHPVVFWYQQNKNNEFKFLINFQNQEVLQQIDMTEKRFSAECPSNSPCSLEIQSSEAGDSALYLCASSLWGGLGQNTLYFGAGTRLSVL.

Remarks on this clone: Gene names denote mouse genes. The read comes to an end 1 residue before the CDR3 does, leaving the germline J gene to fill in the end. The chain links TRBV3 to TRBJ2-1, with TRBD2 matching 8 bases. V shed 1 base, J shed 1 base, and the junction held 3 bases outside the gene matches. CDR3 length: 16 residues. Germline V gene data show CDR1 as SNHLY and CDR2 as FYNGKV (reference sequence). The CDR3 region is CASSLVDWENYAEQFF. The CDR3 DNA, read in part, is TGTGCCAGCAGCTTAGTGGACTGGGAGAACTATGCTGAGCAGTTC.

With regard to this clone: Mouse gene names and germline throughout. The read stops 1 residue short of the end of the CDR3; the missing end is completed from the germline J gene. The rearrangement joins TRBV26 to TRBJ1-4; unclear D gene. The CDR3 spans 12 residues. Germline CDR1 KGHPV, CDR2 FQNQEV (reference sequence). V dropped 7 bases and J dropped 5 bases, with 8 bases sitting between them. CDR3 protein: CASTRENERLFF. The CDR3 bases that were read are TGTGCCAGCACCAGAGAGAACGAAAGATTATTT. The variable domain in full, with the rest retrieved from reference TRBV26 and TRBJ1-4, is NSKVIQTPRYLVKGQGQKAKMRCIPEKGHPVVFWYQQNKNNEFKFLINFQNQEVLQQIDMTEKRFSAECPSNSPCSLEIQSSEAGDSALYLCASTRENERLFFGHGTKLSVL.

A note on this clone: Genes and germline are mouse. The read terminates 1 residue before the CDR3 end, so the remaining end is supplied by the germline J gene. The V gene is TRBV31, the J gene TRBJ2-7; D is unresolved. Germline V CDR1 and CDR2: GKSSPN, SITVG. The CDR3 loop spans 11 amino acids. The V end was cut by 1 base, the J end by 4 bases, with 5 bases between. CDR3 DNA, as far as it was read: TGTGCCTGGAGTCGGGGTTATGAACAGTAC. It translates to CAWSRGYEQY. The full-length CDR3 reads as CAWSRGYEQYF.

This clone is termed medium-sized. These gene names are mouse names. The read ends 1 residue shy of where the CDR3 ends; the end is completed using the germline J gene. The genes are TRBV13-1 and TRBJ2-7, with 11 bases matching TRBD2. In germline, CDR1 is NSHNY, CDR2 SYGAGN. Trimming cost V 5 bases and J 1 base; bases outside gene matches: 2. CDR3 length: 14 residues. The CDR3 loop reads CASRRTGGSYEQYF. CDR3 DNA (partial): TGTGCCAGCAGGAGGACTGGGGGGTCCTATGAACAGTAC.

With respect to this clone: The genes are named according to mouse. Incomplete CDR3 DNA: TGTGCCAGCGGTGAGAGGGGGGACACCCAGTAC. It yields the protein CASGERGDTQY. The entire CDR3 protein is CASGERGDTQYF. V usage is TRBV13-2 and J usage is TRBJ2-5; a possible D gene is TRBD1 (6 bases). From the germline J gene comes the end of the CDR3, since the read stops 1 residue before it. The CDR3 runs 12 residues. In germline, CDR1 is NNHNN, CDR2 SYGAGS (reference sequence). Trimming stripped 2 bases from V and 6 bases from J, with 7 bases between.

With respect to this clone: Gene names and germline match the mouse. The CDR3 end is not reached by the read, which stops 1 residue before it; the germline J gene fills it in. The chain links TRBV26 to TRBJ2-4, with no clear D. Trimming removed 2 bases from V and 0 bases from J, with 3 bases in between. This CDR3 contains 13 residues. The germline CDR1 and CDR2 sequences are KGHPV and FQNQEV (reference sequence). The CDR3 sequence: CASSLPSQNTLYF. Incomplete CDR3 DNA: TGTGCCAGCAGTCTGCCCAGTCAAAACACCTTGTAC.

Notes on this clone: The gene symbols are mouse symbols. The read stops 1 residue short of the end of the CDR3; the missing end is completed from the germline J gene. The chain joins TRBV19 to TRBJ1-3; D gene ambiguous. Trimming cost V 2 bases and J 0 bases, with 9 bases left between them. CDR3 length equals 15 residues. From germline, CDR1 is FNHDT and CDR2 SITEND (reference sequence). The CDR3 reads CASSMDELSGNTLYF. The CDR3 DNA, read in part, is TGTGCCAGCAGTATGGACGAACTTTCTGGAAATACGCTCTAT.

With regard to this clone: Gene names and germline refer to mouse. The read terminates 1 residue ahead of where the CDR3 ends, so the germline J gene completes it. This chain joins TRBV26 and TRBJ2-2, with D maybe TRBD1 (5 bases). The V and J ends lost 3 bases and 7 bases respectively, with 12 bases between them. The germline CDR1 and CDR2 sequences are KGHPV and FQNQEV (reference sequence). The CDR3 consists of 14 residues. This CDR3 reads CASSLPRAGGQLYF. The DNA read from the CDR3 is TGTGCCAGCAGTCTTCCCAGGGCGGGCGGGCAGCTCTAC.

This clone occurred a few times. The listed genes are named as in mouse. With the read ending 1 residue before the CDR3 end, the germline J gene is used to fill in that end. This chain uses TRBV13-1 with TRBJ1-4; no clear D. Per germline, CDR1 NSHNY and CDR2 SYGAGN. The CDR3 is 14 amino acids. Deletions cut 1 base from V and 1 base from J, with 5 bases between. The sequenced CDR3 bases are TGTGCCAGCAGTGATTCGTCTTCCAACGAAAGATTATTT. Amino acids: CASSDSSSNERLF. The full CDR3 is CASSDSSSNERLFF.

Details on this clone: The germline and genes are mouse ones. The CDR3 sequence: CASSPQGANTGQLYF. CDR3 bases read: TGTGCCAGCAGCCCTCAGGGGGCAAACACCGGGCAGCTCTAC. V usage is TRBV15 and J usage is TRBJ2-2, with 7 nucleotides matching TRBD1. The CDR3 end falls 1 residue outside the read, so it is completed with the germline J gene. The CDR3 sequence is 15 residues long. Germline CDR1 is SGHND and CDR2 is FRSKSL. J was trimmed by 0 bases and V by 6 bases; bases with no gene match: 4. The whole variable domain, filled in from reference TRBV15 and TRBJ2-2, reads DAGVTQTPRHEVAEKGQTIILKCEPVSGHNDLFWYRQTKIQGLELLSYFRSKSLMEDGGAFKDRFKAEMLNSSFSTLKIQPTEPKDSAVYLCASSPQGANTGQLYFGEGSKLTVL.

This clone was seen a handful of times. Here the gene names and germline are mouse. The read halts 1 residue ahead of the CDR3 end, with the missing end drawn from the germline J gene. This chain joins TRBV12-1 and TRBJ1-3; 7 bases agree with TRBD1. This CDR3 has 17 residues. Germline V gene lookup returns CDR1 SGHSN and CDR2 HYEKVE. J lost 1 base, V lost 0 bases, and 8 bases had no gene match. Partial CDR3 DNA: TGTGCCAGCTCTCTCGAGAGGGGGCGGGTATCTGGAAATACGCTCTAT. Protein: CASSLERGRVSGNTLY. The entire CDR3 sequence reads CASSLERGRVSGNTLYF.

With respect to this clone: Mouse names are used for the genes. The CDR3 end lies 1 residue beyond the end of the read and is filled in from the germline J gene. The chain links TRBV16 to TRBJ1-3, with 8 bases matching TRBD1. Per the germline V gene, CDR1 is SGHSA and CDR2 is FRNQAP. The CDR3 has 16 residues. The junction had 6 bases not matched to a gene; V was cut back by 1 base and J by 4 bases. CDR3 sequence reads: CASSLVVRGLGNTLYF. CDR3 DNA, as far as it was read: TGTGCAAGCAGCTTAGTGGTCAGGGGGCTGGGAAATACGCTCTAT.

This clone was found once. Gene names are mouse gene names. The read ends 1 residue before the CDR3 terminus; that terminus is restored from the germline J gene. The J gene is TRBJ2-5, the V gene TRBV15; 7 bases map to TRBD1. V lost 4 bases and J lost 6; bases outside the gene matches: 1. Germline V gene lookup returns CDR1 SGHND and CDR2 FRSKSL. The CDR3 length is 12 residues. CDR3 protein: CASSSGGDTQYF. CDR3 DNA (partial): TGTGCCAGCAGTTCAGGGGGTGACACCCAGTAC.

Comments on this clone: Here the gene names and germline are mouse. The read falls 1 residue short of the CDR3 end, and the missing part is taken from the germline J gene. The genes are TRBV15 and TRBJ2-1, with TRBD2 matching over 9 bases. Germline CDR1 SGHND, CDR2 FRSKSL. The CDR3 is 15 residues long. With 3 bases clipped from V and 1 base from J, the junction kept 1 base outside the gene matches. The covered CDR3 bases are TGTGCCAGCAGTTTGCTGGGGGGGAACTATGCTGAGCAGTTC. It is translated as CASSLLGGNYAEQF. The entire CDR3 sequence reads CASSLLGGNYAEQFF. Based on the CDR3 plus reference TRBV15 and TRBJ2-1, the full variable domain is DAGVTQTPRHEVAEKGQTIILKCEPVSGHNDLFWYRQTKIQGLELLSYFRSKSLMEDGGAFKDRFKAEMLNSSFSTLKIQPTEPKDSAVYLCASSLLGGNYAEQFFGPGTRLTVL.

Regarding this clone: All gene names here are mouse names. CDR3 DNA, as far as it was read: TGTGGTGCTAGGGATGAGGGGGGCAGGGACACCTTGTAC. It specifies CGARDEGGRDTLY. The full CDR3 is CGARDEGGRDTLYF. The rearrangement links TRBV20 to TRBJ2-4; a possible D gene is TRBD2 (7 bases). The read gets to within 1 residue of the CDR3 end, and the germline J gene fills in the rest. With 0 bases removed from V and 7 bases from J, the gap between germline ends came to 14 bases. From germline, CDR1 is GFQATS and CDR2 STVNSAI. The CDR3 extends over 14 amino acids.